This TCR beta chain originates from a study of technical replicates of blood from a few donors. Clones were read by immunoSEQ multiplex PCR, and TCRdb kept only the in-frame ones, dropping some. The sample comprises tens of thousands of clones, about 87% of which are singletons, and roughly 5% rests with the top ten. Germline CDR1 SGHTA, CDR2 FQGNSA. The J segment lost 10 bases and the V segment lost 5 bases, leaving 4 bases of the junction unmatched. This CDR3 contains 12 residues. The sample taken for sequencing was PBMCs. V and J are TRBV7-2 and TRBJ2-1; 8 nucleotides agree with TRBD2. The clonotype was recovered from a human donor in good health. Some clones in this sample may be carry-over from other donors' samples. Written as DNA, the CDR3 is TGTGCCAGCAGCCCGGGACTAGTCGAGCAGTTCTTC. Amino acid sequence: CASSPGLVEQFF.